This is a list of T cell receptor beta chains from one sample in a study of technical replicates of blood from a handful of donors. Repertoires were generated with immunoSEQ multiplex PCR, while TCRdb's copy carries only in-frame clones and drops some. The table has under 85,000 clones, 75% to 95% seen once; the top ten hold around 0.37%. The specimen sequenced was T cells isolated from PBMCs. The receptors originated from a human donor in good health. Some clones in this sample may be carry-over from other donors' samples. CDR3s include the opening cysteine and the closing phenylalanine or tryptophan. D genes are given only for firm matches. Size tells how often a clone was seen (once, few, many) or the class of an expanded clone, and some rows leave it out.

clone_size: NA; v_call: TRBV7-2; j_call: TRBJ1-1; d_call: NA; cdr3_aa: CASSFSMNTEAFF; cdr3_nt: TGTGCCAGCAGCTTTAGCATGAACACTGAAGCTTTCTTT
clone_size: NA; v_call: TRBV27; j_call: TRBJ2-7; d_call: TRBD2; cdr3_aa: CASSLGLADYEQYF; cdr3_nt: TGTGCCAGCAGCTTGGGACTAGCGGATTACGAGCAGTACTTC
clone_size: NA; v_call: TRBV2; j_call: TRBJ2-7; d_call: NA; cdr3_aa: CASSDSRGSLEQYF; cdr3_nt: TGTGCCAGCAGTGACTCTAGAGGGAGTCTCGAGCAGTACTTC
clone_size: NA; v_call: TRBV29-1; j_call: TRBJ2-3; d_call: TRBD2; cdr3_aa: CSVVLAGVPRDTQYF; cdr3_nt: TGCAGCGTTGTTCTAGCGGGAGTCCCGAGAGATACGCAGTATTTT
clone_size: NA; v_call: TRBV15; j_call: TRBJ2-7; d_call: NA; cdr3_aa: CATSSIHRDAYEQYF; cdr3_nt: TGTGCCACCAGCAGTATCCACAGGGATGCCTACGAGCAGTACTTC
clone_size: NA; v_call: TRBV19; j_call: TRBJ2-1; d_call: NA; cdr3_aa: CASSISSARGHEQFF; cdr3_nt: TGTGCCAGTAGTATCAGTTCTGCCAGGGGCCATGAGCAGTTCTTC
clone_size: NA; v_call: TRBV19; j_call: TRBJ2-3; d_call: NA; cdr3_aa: CASSFLALNSDTQYF; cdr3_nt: TGTGCCAGTAGCTTCCTAGCACTTAACTCAGATACGCAGTATTTT
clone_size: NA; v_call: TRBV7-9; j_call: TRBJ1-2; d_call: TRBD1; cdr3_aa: CASSSGDRGGYGYTF; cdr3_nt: TGTGCCAGCAGCTCGGGGGACAGGGGGGGCTATGGCTACACCTTC
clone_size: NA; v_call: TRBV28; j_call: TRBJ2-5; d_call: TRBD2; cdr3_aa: CASSYVLAGVRNQETQYF; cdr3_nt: TGTGCCAGCAGTTATGTACTAGCGGGAGTCAGGAATCAAGAGACCCAGTACTTC
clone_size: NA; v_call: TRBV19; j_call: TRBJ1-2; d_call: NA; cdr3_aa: CASSQQGWHNYGYTF; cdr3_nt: TGTGCCAGTAGTCAGCAGGGATGGCATAACTATGGCTACACCTTC
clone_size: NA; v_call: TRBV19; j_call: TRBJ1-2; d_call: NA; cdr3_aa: CASSGDGQRYGYTF; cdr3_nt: TGTGCCAGTAGCGGAGACGGACAGCGCTATGGCTACACCTTC
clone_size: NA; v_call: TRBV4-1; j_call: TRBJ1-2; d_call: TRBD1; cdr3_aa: CASSQASDRVTGYTF; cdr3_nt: TGCGCCAGCAGCCAAGCTTCGGACAGGGTTACTGGCTACACCTTC
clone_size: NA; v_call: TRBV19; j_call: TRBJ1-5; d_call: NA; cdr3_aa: CASSIGEGGVQHF; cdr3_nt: TGTGCCAGTAGTATAGGGGAGGGGGGGGTACAGCATTTT
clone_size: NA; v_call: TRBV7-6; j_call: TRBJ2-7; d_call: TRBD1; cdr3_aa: CASSSLSGTGAYEQYF; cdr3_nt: TGTGCCAGCAGTTCTCTCTCCGGGACAGGGGCTTACGAGCAGTACTTC
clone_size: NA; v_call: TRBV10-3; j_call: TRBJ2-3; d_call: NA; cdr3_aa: CAISESGQGTDTQYF; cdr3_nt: TGTGCCATCAGTGAGTCGGGGCAAGGCACAGATACGCAGTATTTT
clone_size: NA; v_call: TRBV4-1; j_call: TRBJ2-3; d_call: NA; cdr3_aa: CASSQAHTSLDTQYF; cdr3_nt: TGCGCCAGCAGCCAAGCTCATACTAGTTTGGATACGCAGTATTTT
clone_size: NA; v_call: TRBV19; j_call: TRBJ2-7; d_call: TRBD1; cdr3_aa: CASSDRGINEQYF; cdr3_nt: TGTGCCAGTAGTGACAGGGGGATCAACGAGCAGTACTTC
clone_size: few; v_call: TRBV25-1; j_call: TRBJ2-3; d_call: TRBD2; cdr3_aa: CASSETRGADTQYF; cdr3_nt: TGTGCCAGCAGTGAAACGCGGGGGGCAGATACGCAGTATTTT
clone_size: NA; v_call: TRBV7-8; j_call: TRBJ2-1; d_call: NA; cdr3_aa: CASSPKRLLTNEQFF; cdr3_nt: TGTGCCAGCAGCCCAAAGCGGCTTCTGACAAATGAGCAGTTCTTC
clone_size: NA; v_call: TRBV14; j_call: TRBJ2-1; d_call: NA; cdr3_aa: CASRQGGEGYEQFF; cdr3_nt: TGTGCCAGCAGACAGGGCGGGGAGGGGTATGAGCAGTTCTTC
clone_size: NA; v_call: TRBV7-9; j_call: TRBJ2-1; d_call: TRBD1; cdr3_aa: CASSLDLGGAYNEQFF; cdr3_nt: TGTGCCAGCAGCTTAGATCTAGGGGGCGCGTACAATGAGCAGTTCTTC
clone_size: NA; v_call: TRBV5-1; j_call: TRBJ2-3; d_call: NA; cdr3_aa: CASSLGGTGATDTQYF; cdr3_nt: TGCGCCAGCAGTTTGGGGGGTACAGGGGCCACAGATACGCAGTATTTT